A single sample is the source of the 20 T cell receptor beta chains below, sequenced in a study of blood T cells in healthy people across ages. A J-beta primer mix and a sample-barcoded 5' primer were used in a second PCR of about 6 to 12 cycles. TCRdb independently ran MiXCR on the 5' RACE reads; one entry per CDR3 protein. The data contain hundreds of thousands of distinct CDR3 sequences, more than 20% of them singletons. These data also formed part of another study, on T cells of mothers and their children.

Input material: blood. The receptors were gathered from a boy aged 5-17 years in good health.

The chain uses TRBV9 and TRBJ2-5; TRBD1 agrees at 10 bases. Germline V gives CDR1 SGDLS, CDR2 YYNGEE. The trim removed 2 bases at V and 3 bases at J, leaving 4 bases unmatched. CDR3 size: 15 residues. DNA of the CDR3: TGTGCCAGCAGCGTCGCCGGGACAGGGGAAGAGACCCAGTACTTC. Translation gives CASSVAGTGEETQYF.

This clonotype has only a few counts. The V call is TRBV5-1, the J call TRBJ2-3; D unclear. Germline lookup yields CDR1 SGHRS and CDR2 YFSETQ. V was cut by 7 bases and J by 2 bases, with 17 bases left in between. This CDR3 contains 15 residues. The CDR3 loop is CASGPAGSPTDTQYF. The CDR3 DNA reads as TGCGCCAGCGGCCCGGCAGGTTCACCCACAGATACGCAGTATTTT.

The rearrangement uses TRBV7-9 and TRBJ2-5; TRBD2 is a possible D gene (6 bases). TRBJ2-1 matches the DNA end more closely, so the J call is doubtful. In germline, CDR1 is SEHNR, CDR2 FQNEAQ (reference sequence). The CDR3 sequence is 13 residues long. CDR3 DNA sequence: TGTGCCAGCAGCGCCGGGACTTTGGAGGAGCAGTTCTTC. It translates to CASSAGTLEEQFF.

The chain uses TRBV9 and TRBJ2-5; the D gene is possibly TRBD2 (6 bases). V lost 1 base to trimming and J lost 4 bases, with 20 bases between them. In germline, CDR1 is SGDLS, CDR2 YYNGEE. The length of the CDR3 is 17 residues. The CDR3 coding sequence is TGTGCCAGCAGCGTACAGATAGGGACTTCTAAGGCAGAGACCCAGTACTTC. Translated: CASSVQIGTSKAETQYF.

The chain uses TRBV7-9 and TRBJ2-1; no reliable D call. CDR3 length equals 14 residues. V was clipped by 5 bases and J by 2 bases, with 10 bases between them. CDR1 and CDR2 (germline): SEHNR, FQNEAQ (reference sequence). The CDR3 sequence is CASSPDGAYNEQFF. The CDR3 DNA reads as TGTGCCAGCAGCCCGGACGGTGCCTACAATGAGCAGTTCTTC.

This clonotype was found a few times. One end of the junction is discordant with germline, which a read error may explain. The chain carries TRBV7-2 and TRBJ2-5, with D unclear. This CDR3 has 12 amino acids. The V gene's germline CDR1 is SGHTA and CDR2 FQGNSA. This CDR3 reads CASSPLQETQHF. In DNA, the CDR3 is TGTGCCAGCAGCCCTCTCCAAGAGACCCAGCACTTC.

This clonotype appeared a few times. The CDR3: CSVEDSDMTYEQYF. CDR3 sequence (DNA): TGCAGCGTTGAAGATTCGGATATGACCTACGAGCAGTACTTC. The genes are TRBV29-1 and TRBJ2-7, with D unresolved. Trimming cost V 0 bases and J 2 bases, with 11 bases left between them. The length of the CDR3 is 14 residues. Germline loops: CDR1 SQVTM, CDR2 ANQGSEA.

This clonotype was seen a handful of times. The conserved phenylalanine or tryptophan is not found at the CDR3 terminus, so this likely reflects a read error. The chain links TRBV19 to TRBJ1-1; weak D call: TRBD1 (6 bases). This CDR3 is built from 14 residues. The V gene lost 3 bases and the J gene lost 4 bases, with 12 bases spanning the gap. Germline V gene data show CDR1 as LNHDA and CDR2 as SQIVND (reference sequence). The CDR3 is CASSIGRGATEAFL. The CDR3 coding sequence is TGTGCCAGTAGTATTGGTCGGGGGGCCACTGAAGCTTTCCTT.

The genes are TRBV4-1 and TRBJ2-4; 10 bases are shared with TRBD1. J lost 8 bases, V lost 0 bases, and 4 bases had no gene match. CDR1 is MGHRA and CDR2 is YSYEKL in the germline V gene. This CDR3 is 15 amino acids long. The CDR3 region is CASSQEGTGADIQYF. For the CDR3, the DNA is TGCGCCAGCAGCCAAGAAGGGACAGGGGCGGACATTCAGTACTTC.

This clonotype has a count of ten or more. The V call is TRBV6-5, the J call TRBJ1-3; TRBD1 might be the D (5 bases). The CDR3 consists of 13 residues. Germline CDR1 is MNHEY and CDR2 is SVGAGI. Trimming removed 6 bases from V and 1 base from J, with 7 bases in between. CDR3: CASRQGSGNTIYF. The DNA of the CDR3 is TGTGCCAGCAGGCAGGGTTCTGGAAACACCATATATTTT.

CDR3 DNA: TGCAGTGCTAGAGACCTAGCGGGGGGTAACGAGCAGTACTTC. This gives the protein CSARDLAGGNEQYF. The V gene is TRBV20-1, the J gene TRBJ2-7, with 11 bases aligning to TRBD2. After removal of 0 bases from V and 5 bases from J, the junction contained 3 bases not matched to a gene. There are 14 residues in the CDR3. The germline gives CDR1 DFQATT, CDR2 SNEGSKA (reference sequence).

V usage is TRBV4-2 and J usage is TRBJ1-2; no firm D call. V was pared by 0 bases and J by 6 bases, with 14 bases between. The CDR3 totals 15 residues. CDR1 LGHNA and CDR2 YNFKEQ come from the germline V gene. This CDR3 reads CASSQDLGRENGYTF. The DNA of the CDR3 is TGTGCCAGCAGCCAAGATCTAGGACGTGAAAATGGCTACACCTTC.

The J gene is TRBJ2-5, the V gene TRBV4-1; 10 bases are shared with TRBD2. CDR3 length equals 19 residues. V shed 0 bases, J shed 5 bases, and the junction held 15 bases outside the gene matches. Germline V gene sequence: CDR1 MGHRA, CDR2 YSYEKL. CDR3 nucleotide sequence: TGCGCCAGCAGCCAAGATGCGGTAGCGGGGGGTCAGGGAATTGAGACCCAGTACTTC. It encodes CASSQDAVAGGQGIETQYF.

To note about this clonotype: The CDR3 does not close with the conserved phenylalanine or tryptophan, likely indicating a read error. The V gene is TRBV12-3 or TRBV12-4, the J gene TRBJ2-3; TRBD2 agrees at 10 bases. This CDR3 has 16 residues. Trimming at V came to 4 bases and at J to 5 bases, leaving 9 bases not matched to a gene. CDR3 in amino acids: CASSSPPSGRRDTQYS. Written as DNA, the CDR3 is TGTGCCAGCAGTTCGCCACCTAGCGGGAGAAGAGATACGCAGTATTCT.

The rearrangement joins TRBV12-3 or TRBV12-4 to TRBJ1-2, with no clear D. V lost 3 bases and J 5 bases, leaving 13 bases between the germline ends. CDR3 length: 14 amino acids. The CDR3 protein is CASSFHGSWYGYTF. DNA of the CDR3: TGTGCCAGCAGTTTTCACGGTTCCTGGTATGGCTACACCTTC.

This clonotype was seen more than once but under ten times. The V call is TRBV7-9, the J call TRBJ1-2; 8 bases agree with TRBD1. CDR1 and CDR2 from the germline V gene are SEHNR and FQNEAQ (reference sequence). The trim removed 0 bases at V and 8 bases at J, leaving 5 bases unmatched. The CDR3 is made up of 14 amino acids. This chain's CDR3 is CASSLAGDRGGYTF. CDR3 in DNA: TGTGCCAGCAGCTTAGCCGGCGACAGGGGAGGCTACACCTTC.

This rearrangement joins TRBV9 to TRBJ2-1, with a weak D call TRBD2 (6 bases). V lost 2 bases and J 0 bases, leaving 12 bases between the germline ends. The length of the CDR3 is 16 residues. Germline values: CDR1 SGDLS, CDR2 YYNGEE. In DNA, the CDR3 is TGTGCCAGCAGCGTGCAGACTAGTGCCTCCTACAATGAGCAGTTCTTC. Encoded protein: CASSVQTSASYNEQFF.

This chain joins TRBV7-9 and TRBJ2-5, with 7 bases lining up with TRBD2. The CDR3 has 15 amino acids. Trimming removed 2 bases from V and 2 bases from J; junction bases left unmatched: 5. The germline V gene has CDR1 SEHNR and CDR2 FQNEAQ (reference sequence). CDR3 sequence: CASSLIAGNQETQYF. The CDR3, as DNA: TGTGCCAGCAGCTTAATAGCGGGCAATCAAGAGACCCAGTACTTC.

This clonotype has a handful of counts. The V call is TRBV5-5, the J call TRBJ2-7; no reliable D call. Germline V gene data show CDR1 as SGHKS and CDR2 as YYEKEE (reference sequence). The CDR3 extends over 13 amino acids. V dropped 4 bases and J dropped 2 bases, with 10 bases sitting between them. CDR3 sequence reads: CASSPLGTYEQYF. The CDR3 DNA is TGTGCCAGCAGCCCCCTAGGAACCTACGAGCAGTACTTC.

The CDR3 nucleotides are TGCGCCAGCAGCGCAAACAGGGGAGGCACTGAAGCTTTCTTT. This encodes CASSANRGGTEAFF. The rearrangement links TRBV5-1 to TRBJ1-1; TRBD1 matches at 7 bases. This CDR3 is built from 14 residues. Trimming cost V 4 bases and J 4 bases; bases outside gene matches: 7. Germline-derived CDR1 and CDR2 are SGHRS and YFSETQ.